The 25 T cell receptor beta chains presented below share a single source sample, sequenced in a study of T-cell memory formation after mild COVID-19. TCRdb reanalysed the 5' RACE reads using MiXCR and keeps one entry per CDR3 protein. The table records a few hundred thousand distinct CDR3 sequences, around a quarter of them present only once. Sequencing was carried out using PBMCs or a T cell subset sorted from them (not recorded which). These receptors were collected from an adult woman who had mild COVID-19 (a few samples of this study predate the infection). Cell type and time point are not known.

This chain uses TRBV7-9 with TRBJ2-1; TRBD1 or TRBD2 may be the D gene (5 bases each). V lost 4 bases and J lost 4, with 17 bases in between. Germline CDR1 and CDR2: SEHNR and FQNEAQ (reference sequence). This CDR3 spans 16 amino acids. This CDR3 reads CASSSFRDGSYNEQFF. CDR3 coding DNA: TGTGCCAGCAGCTCTTTCCGGGACGGTAGTTACAATGAGCAGTTCTTC.

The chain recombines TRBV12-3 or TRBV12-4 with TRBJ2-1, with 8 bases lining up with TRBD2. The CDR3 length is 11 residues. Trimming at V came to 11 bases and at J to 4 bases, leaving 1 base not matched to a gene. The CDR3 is CAVAGYNEQFF. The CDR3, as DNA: TGTGCCGTAGCGGGGTACAATGAGCAGTTCTTC.

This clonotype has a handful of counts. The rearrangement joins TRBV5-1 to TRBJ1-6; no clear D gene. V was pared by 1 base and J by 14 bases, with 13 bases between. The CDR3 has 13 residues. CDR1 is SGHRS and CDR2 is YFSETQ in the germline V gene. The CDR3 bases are TGCGCCAGCAGCTTGACCCCGATAGCAGCCCTCCACTTT. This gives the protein CASSLTPIAALHF. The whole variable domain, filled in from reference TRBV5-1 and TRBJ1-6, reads KAGVTQTPRYLIKTRGQQVTLSCSPISGHRSVSWYQQTPGQGLQFLFEYFSETQRNKGNFPGRFSGRQFSNSRSEMNVSTLELGDSALYLCASSLTPIAALHFGNGTRLTVT.

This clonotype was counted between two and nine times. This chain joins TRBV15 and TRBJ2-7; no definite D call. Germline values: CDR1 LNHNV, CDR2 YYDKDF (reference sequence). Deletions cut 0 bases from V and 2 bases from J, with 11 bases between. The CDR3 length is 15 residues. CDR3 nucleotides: TGTGCCACCAGCAGAGATTATGCTGGAGCCTACGAGCAGTACTTC. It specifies CATSRDYAGAYEQYF. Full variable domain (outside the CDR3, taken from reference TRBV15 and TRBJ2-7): DAMVIQNPRYQVTQFGKPVTLSCSQTLNHNVMYWYQQKSSQAPKLLFHYYDKDFNNEADTPDNFQSRRPNTSFCFLDIRSPGLGDTAMYLCATSRDYAGAYEQYFGPGTRLTVT.

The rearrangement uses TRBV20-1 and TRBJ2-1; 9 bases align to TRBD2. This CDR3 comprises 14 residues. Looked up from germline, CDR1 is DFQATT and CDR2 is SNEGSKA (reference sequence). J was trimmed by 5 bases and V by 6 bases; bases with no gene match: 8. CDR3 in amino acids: CSALLLAGHNEQFF. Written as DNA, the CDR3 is TGCAGTGCCCTTTTGCTAGCGGGACACAATGAGCAGTTCTTC.

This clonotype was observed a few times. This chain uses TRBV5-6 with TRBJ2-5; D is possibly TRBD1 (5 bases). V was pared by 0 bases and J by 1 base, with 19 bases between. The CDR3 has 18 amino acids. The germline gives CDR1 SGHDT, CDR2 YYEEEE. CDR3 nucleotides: TGTGCCAGCAGCTTGGATTTAGTTTTCGCAGGGCCCCAAGAGACCCAGTACTTC. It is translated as CASSLDLVFAGPQETQYF.

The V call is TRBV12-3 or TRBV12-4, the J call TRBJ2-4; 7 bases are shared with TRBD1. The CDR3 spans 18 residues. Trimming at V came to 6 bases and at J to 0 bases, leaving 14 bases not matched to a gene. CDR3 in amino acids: CASSTGTVRMLAKNIQYF. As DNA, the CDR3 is TGTGCCAGCAGCACCGGGACAGTTAGGATGTTAGCCAAAAACATTCAGTACTTC.

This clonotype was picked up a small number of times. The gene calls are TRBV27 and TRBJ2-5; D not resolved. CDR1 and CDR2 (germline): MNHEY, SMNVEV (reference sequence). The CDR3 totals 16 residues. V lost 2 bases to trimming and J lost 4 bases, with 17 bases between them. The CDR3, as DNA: TGTGCCAGCAGTTTAGGATTTGACCCATTCGGAGAGACCCAGTACTTC. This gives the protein CASSLGFDPFGETQYF.

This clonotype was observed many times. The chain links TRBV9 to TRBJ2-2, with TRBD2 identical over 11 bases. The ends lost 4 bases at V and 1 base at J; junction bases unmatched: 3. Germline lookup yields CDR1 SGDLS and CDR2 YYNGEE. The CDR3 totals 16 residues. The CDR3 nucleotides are TGTGCCAGCAGCCCCGGGACTAGCGGGAACACCGGGGAGCTGTTTTTT. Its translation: CASSPGTSGNTGELFF.

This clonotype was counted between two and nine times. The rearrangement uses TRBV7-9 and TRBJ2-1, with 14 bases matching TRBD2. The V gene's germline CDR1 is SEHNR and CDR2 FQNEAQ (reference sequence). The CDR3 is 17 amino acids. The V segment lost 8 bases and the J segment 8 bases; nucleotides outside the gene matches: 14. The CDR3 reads CASFQNPGTSGSYEQFF. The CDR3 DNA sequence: TGTGCCAGCTTTCAGAACCCCGGGACTAGCGGGAGTTATGAGCAGTTCTTC.

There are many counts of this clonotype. CDR3 sequence (DNA): TGTGCCAGCAGCTTAGCGCCTGGGACCGTCAATGAGCAGTTCTTC. Amino acids: CASSLAPGTVNEQFF. The V call is TRBV7-2, the J call TRBJ2-1, with D perhaps given as TRBD1 or TRBD2 (5 bases each). The V gene's germline CDR1 is SGHTA and CDR2 FQGNSA. The CDR3 is 15 amino acids. The V end was cut by 0 bases, the J end by 6 bases, with 12 bases between.

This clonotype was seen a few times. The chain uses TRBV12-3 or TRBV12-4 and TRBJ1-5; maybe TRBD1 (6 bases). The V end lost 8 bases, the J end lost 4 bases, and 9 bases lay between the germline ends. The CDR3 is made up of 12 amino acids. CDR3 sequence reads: CASATGNQPQHF. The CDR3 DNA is TGTGCCAGCGCTACAGGGAATCAGCCCCAGCATTTT.

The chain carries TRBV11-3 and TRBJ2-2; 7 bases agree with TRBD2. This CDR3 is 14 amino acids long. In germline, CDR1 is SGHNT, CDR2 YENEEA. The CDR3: CATNGGIATGELFF. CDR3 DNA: TGTGCTACCAACGGGGGGATCGCAACCGGGGAGCTGTTTTTT.

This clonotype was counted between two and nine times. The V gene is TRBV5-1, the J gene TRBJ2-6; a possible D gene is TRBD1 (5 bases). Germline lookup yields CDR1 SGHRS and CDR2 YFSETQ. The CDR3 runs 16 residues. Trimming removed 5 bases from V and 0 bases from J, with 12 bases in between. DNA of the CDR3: TGCGCCAGCAGTGGGGCAGGCCTCTCTGGGGCCAACGTCCTGACTTTC. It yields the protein CASSGAGLSGANVLTF.

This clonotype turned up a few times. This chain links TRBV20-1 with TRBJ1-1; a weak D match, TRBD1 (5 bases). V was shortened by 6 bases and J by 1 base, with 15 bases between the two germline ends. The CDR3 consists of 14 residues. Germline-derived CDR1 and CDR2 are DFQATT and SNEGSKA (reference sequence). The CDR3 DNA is TGCAGTGCCAGTCGGGGACCGAAGAACACTGAAGCTTTCTTT. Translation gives CSASRGPKNTEAFF.

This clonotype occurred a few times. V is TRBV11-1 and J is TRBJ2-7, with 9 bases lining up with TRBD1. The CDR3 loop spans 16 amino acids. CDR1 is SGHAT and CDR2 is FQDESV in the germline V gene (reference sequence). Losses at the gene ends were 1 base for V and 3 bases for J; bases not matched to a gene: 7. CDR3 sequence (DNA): TGTGCCAGCAGCTTAGGGAGACAGGGGGAGAACTACGAGCAGTACTTC. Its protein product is CASSLGRQGENYEQYF.

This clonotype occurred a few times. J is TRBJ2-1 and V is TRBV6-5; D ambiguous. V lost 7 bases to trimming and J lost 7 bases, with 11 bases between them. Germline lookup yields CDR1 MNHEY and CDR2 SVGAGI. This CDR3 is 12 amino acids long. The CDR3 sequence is CASKGPGNEQFF. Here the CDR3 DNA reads TGTGCCAGCAAAGGACCCGGGAATGAGCAGTTCTTC.

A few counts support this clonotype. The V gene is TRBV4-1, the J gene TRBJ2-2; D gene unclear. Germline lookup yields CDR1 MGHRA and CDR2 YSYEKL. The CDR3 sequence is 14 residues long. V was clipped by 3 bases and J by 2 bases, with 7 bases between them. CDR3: CASSQYLNTGELFF. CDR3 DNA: TGCGCCAGCAGCCAGTATCTAAACACCGGGGAGCTGTTTTTT.

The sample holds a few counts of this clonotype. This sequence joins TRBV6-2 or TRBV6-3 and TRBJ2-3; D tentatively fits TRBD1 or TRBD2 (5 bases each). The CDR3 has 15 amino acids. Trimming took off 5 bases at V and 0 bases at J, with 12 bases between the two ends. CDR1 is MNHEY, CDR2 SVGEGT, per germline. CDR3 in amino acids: CASSPRGRSTDTQYF. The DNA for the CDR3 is TGTGCCAGCAGTCCCCGGGGCCGAAGCACAGATACGCAGTATTTT.

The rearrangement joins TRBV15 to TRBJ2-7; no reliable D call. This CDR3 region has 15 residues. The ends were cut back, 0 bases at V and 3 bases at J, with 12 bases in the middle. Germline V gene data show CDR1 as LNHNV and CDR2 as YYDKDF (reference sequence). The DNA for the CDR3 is TGTGCCACCAGCAGAGATTCTGGAATCTTCTACGAGCAGTACTTC. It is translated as CATSRDSGIFYEQYF. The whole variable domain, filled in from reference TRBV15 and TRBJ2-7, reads DAMVIQNPRYQVTQFGKPVTLSCSQTLNHNVMYWYQQKSSQAPKLLFHYYDKDFNNEADTPDNFQSRRPNTSFCFLDIRSPGLGDTAMYLCATSRDSGIFYEQYFGPGTRLTVT.

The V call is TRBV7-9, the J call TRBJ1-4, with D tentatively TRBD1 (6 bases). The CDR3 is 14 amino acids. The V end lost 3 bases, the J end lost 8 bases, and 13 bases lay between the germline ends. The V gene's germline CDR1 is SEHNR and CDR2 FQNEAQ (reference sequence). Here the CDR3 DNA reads TGTGCCAGCAGCTTCCAAGGACAGTCCGAAAAACTGTTTTTT. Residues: CASSFQGQSEKLFF.

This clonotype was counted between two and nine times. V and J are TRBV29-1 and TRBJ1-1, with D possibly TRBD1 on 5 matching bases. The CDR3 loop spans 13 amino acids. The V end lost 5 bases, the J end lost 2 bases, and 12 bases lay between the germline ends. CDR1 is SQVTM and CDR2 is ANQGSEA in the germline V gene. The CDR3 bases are TGCAGCGTTATGACAGTTATTAACACTGAAGCTTTCTTT. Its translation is CSVMTVINTEAFF. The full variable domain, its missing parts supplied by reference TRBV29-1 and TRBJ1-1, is SAVISQKPSRDICQRGTSLTIQCQVDSQVTMMFWYRQQPGQSLTLIATANQGSEATYESGFVIDKFPISRPNLTFSTLTVSNMSPEDSSIYLCSVMTVINTEAFFGQGTRLTVV.

CDR3 DNA sequence: TGCAGTGCTAGAGATCGGGCTGAACAGGGGGTTGGCGAGCAGTACTTC. This translates into CSARDRAEQGVGEQYF. The chain employs TRBV20-1 and TRBJ2-7; 8 nucleotides align to TRBD1. Germline loops: CDR1 DFQATT, CDR2 SNEGSKA (reference sequence). V dropped 0 bases and J dropped 6; count of bases not matched to a gene: 13. CDR3 length: 16 residues.

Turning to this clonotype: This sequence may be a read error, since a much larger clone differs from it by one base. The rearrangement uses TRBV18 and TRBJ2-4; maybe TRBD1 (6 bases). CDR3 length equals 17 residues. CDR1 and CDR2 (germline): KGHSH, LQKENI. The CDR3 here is CASSPRVTGLTKDIQYF. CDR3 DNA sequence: TGTGCCAGCTCACCACGGGTGACAGGTCTGACCAAAGACATTCAGTACTTC. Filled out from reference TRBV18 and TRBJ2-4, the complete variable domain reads NAGVMQNPRHLVRRRGQEARLRCSPMKGHSHVYWYRQLPEEGLKFMVYLQKENIIDESGMPKERFSAEFPKEGPSILRIQQVVRGDSAAYFCASSPRVTGLTKDIQYFGAGTRLSVL.

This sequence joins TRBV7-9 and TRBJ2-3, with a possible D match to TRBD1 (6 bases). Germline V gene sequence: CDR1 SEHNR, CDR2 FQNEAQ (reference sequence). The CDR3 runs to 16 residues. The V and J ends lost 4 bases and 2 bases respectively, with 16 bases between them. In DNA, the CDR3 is TGTGCCAGCAGCTACCCGGGACACAGCCCCACAGATACGCAGTATTTT. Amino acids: CASSYPGHSPTDTQYF. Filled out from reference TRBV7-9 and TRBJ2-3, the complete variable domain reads DTGVSQNPRHKITKRGQNVTFRCDPISEHNRLYWYRQTLGQGPEFLTYFQNEAQLEKSRLLSDRFSAERPKGSFSTLEIQRTEQGDSAMYLCASSYPGHSPTDTQYFGPGTRLTVL.